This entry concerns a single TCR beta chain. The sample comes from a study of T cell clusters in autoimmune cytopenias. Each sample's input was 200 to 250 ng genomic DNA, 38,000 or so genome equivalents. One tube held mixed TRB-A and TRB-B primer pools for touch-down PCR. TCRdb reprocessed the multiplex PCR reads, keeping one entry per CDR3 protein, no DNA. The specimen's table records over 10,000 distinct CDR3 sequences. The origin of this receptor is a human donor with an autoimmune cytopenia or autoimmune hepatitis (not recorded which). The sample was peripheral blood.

Here the CDR3 reads CASSFSGGAETQYF. This chain joins TRBV6-5 and TRBJ2-5; no DNA is available, so the TRBD2 call from TCRdb remains unchecked. The CDR3 runs to 14 residues. The germline CDR1 and CDR2 sequences are MNHEY and SVGAGI.